Listed here is a single TCR beta chain. Its antigen is unidentified. The table came from immunoSEQ multiplex PCR; TCRdb's copy has only in-frame clones and leaves some out. The sample has approximately 36,000 clones, over 80% seen once. The data were taken from a study of monozygotic twins with cystic fibrosis. Study results and limitations: Monozygotic CF twins shared more identical nucleotide clonotypes than unrelated patients. The repertoire was suggested to be naive-dominated, clonality median approximately 0.0098.

Per the germline V gene, CDR1 is SGDLS and CDR2 is YYNGEE. The CDR3 runs 15 residues. The trim removed 4 bases at V and 3 bases at J, leaving 5 bases unmatched. The sample was blood. The clonotype was recovered from a boy aged 2-15 years with cystic fibrosis. This rearrangement joins TRBV9 to TRBJ2-3; 10 bases line up with TRBD2. The CDR3 here is CASSTRLAGTDTQYF. The CDR3 nucleotides read TGTGCCAGCAGCACACGACTAGCGGGTACAGATACGCAGTATTTT.